The 21 T cell receptor beta chains below come from one sample, sequenced in a study of long-term antiretroviral therapy in people with HIV (dated 2022 in TCRdb). The immunoSEQ hsTCRB v3.0 assay was used at survey level resolution for TRB variable region sequencing. Imported from immuneACCESS, the table was reduced by TCRdb to in-frame sequences with V and J called. These copies leave out some clones; in studies compared against another copy, an unresolved V gene accounts for under half, and the cause of the remainder is not known. In all, the sample holds around 25,000 clones, and around 90% of those were seen once. Clones ranked in the top ten supply about 5% of the sample. The sample was unsorted PBMCs, taken less than 4.7 years after starting antiretroviral therapy. These receptors came from a young man with HIV.

This clone showed up just once. The V and J genes are TRBV4-2 and TRBJ1-2; tentative D call: TRBD1 (5 bases). Between the trimmed V and J ends, which lost 4 bases and 0 bases, there was a span of 18 bases. The CDR3 is made up of 17 amino acids. Germline values: CDR1 LGHNA, CDR2 YNFKEQ. In DNA, the CDR3 is TGTGCCAGCAGCCCAACCCAGGGTGACACCGCTAACTATGGCTACACCTTC. Protein product: CASSPTQGDTANYGYTF.

The chain is built from TRBV12-5 and TRBJ2-3, with 8 bases fitting TRBD1. The CDR3 is made up of 16 amino acids. Germline CDR1 LGHNT, CDR2 FRNRAP. Germline trimming cut 3 bases from V and 0 bases from J; bases unmatched to any gene: 5. The CDR3 DNA reads as TGTGCTAGTGGTTTCTATACAGGGGGAAGCACAGATACGCAGTATTTT. Encoded protein: CASGFYTGGSTDTQYF.

The chain links TRBV7-9 to TRBJ2-4; a weak D match, TRBD1 (6 bases). The CDR3 loop spans 16 amino acids. CDR1 is SEHNR, CDR2 FQNEAQ, per germline (reference sequence). V was cut by 2 bases and J by 2 bases, with 13 bases left in between. The CDR3 region has the DNA TGTGCCAGCAGCTTAAGACAGGAACCTCCCAAAAACATTCAGTACTTC. Translation: CASSLRQEPPKNIQYF.

In DNA, the CDR3 is TGCGCCCCGGGGGAGACCCAGTACTTC. Its protein is CAPGETQYF. The V and J genes are TRBV10-1 and TRBJ2-5; tentative D call: TRBD2 (5 bases). Per the germline V gene, CDR1 is WNHNN and CDR2 is SYGVQD (reference sequence). The CDR3 contains 9 residues. Trimming removed 11 bases at V and 5 bases at J, with 6 bases between.

The gene calls are TRBV11-3 and TRBJ2-3; D possibly corresponds to TRBD2 (6 bases). CDR1 is SGHNT and CDR2 is YENEEA in the germline V gene. V was shortened by 1 base and J by 1 base, with 6 bases between the two germline ends. The CDR3 extends over 14 amino acids. The CDR3 protein is CASSLASGTDTQYF. In nucleotides, the CDR3 is TGTGCCAGCAGCTTAGCTAGCGGCACAGATACGCAGTATTTT.

V gene TRBV23-1 combines with J gene TRBJ1-4; a possible D gene is TRBD1 (6 bases). TRBV23-1 carries the ORF label, with uncertain function. The CDR3 runs 18 residues. V lost 0 bases and J lost 0, with 14 bases in between. CDR3 sequence: CASSQSRQAVPTNEKLFF. As DNA, the CDR3 is TGCGCCAGCAGTCAATCGAGACAGGCAGTCCCAACTAATGAAAAACTGTTTTTT.

The chain employs TRBV6-5 and TRBJ1-2; D not certain. Deletions cut 4 bases from V and 8 bases from J, with 17 bases between. CDR1 MNHEY and CDR2 SVGAGI come from the germline V gene. The CDR3 loop spans 14 amino acids. In nucleotides, the CDR3 is TGTGCCAGCAGTTCCCCCGCCCCCCAGATCGGCTACACCTTC. It encodes CASSSPAPQIGYTF.

The rearrangement joins TRBV5-1 to TRBJ2-1; 13 bases map to TRBD2. The CDR3 spans 15 residues. The germline CDR1 and CDR2 sequences are SGHRS and YFSETQ. V lost 3 bases, J lost 9 bases, and 6 bases stayed unmatched. CDR3 sequence reads: CASSSGLAGALEQFF. CDR3 DNA: TGCGCCAGCAGCTCTGGACTAGCGGGAGCTCTTGAGCAGTTCTTC.

The chain carries TRBV6-6 and TRBJ2-6; weak D call: TRBD2 (5 bases). V was clipped by 4 bases and J by 3 bases, with 7 bases between them. CDR3 length: 14 amino acids. Germline loops: CDR1 MNHNY, CDR2 SVGAGI (reference sequence). The CDR3 here is CASSWGDGANVLTF. The CDR3 region has the DNA TGTGCCAGCAGTTGGGGAGATGGGGCCAACGTCCTGACTTTC.

The J gene is TRBJ2-1, the V gene TRBV27; a possible D gene is TRBD2 (6 bases). The CDR3 runs to 13 residues. V was cut by 1 base and J by 12 bases, with 13 bases left in between. Germline values: CDR1 MNHEY, CDR2 SMNVEV (reference sequence). CDR3 in amino acids: CASSLFPGGGQFF. The CDR3, as DNA: TGTGCCAGCAGTTTATTCCCTGGGGGAGGGCAGTTCTTC.

V and J are TRBV19 and TRBJ2-4, with a weak D call TRBD2 (5 bases). V lost 4 bases to trimming and J lost 13 bases, with 5 bases between them. Germline loops: CDR1 LNHDA, CDR2 SQIVND (reference sequence). This CDR3 is 9 amino acids long. This CDR3 is CASSREQYF. The CDR3 nucleotides read TGTGCCAGTAGTAGGGAGCAGTACTTC.

This clone turned up a few times. V gene TRBV6-1 combines with J gene TRBJ2-2; a weak D match, TRBD1 (5 bases). This CDR3 is built from 14 residues. V lost 3 bases, J lost 6 bases, and 11 bases lay in between. The V gene's germline CDR1 is MNHNS and CDR2 SASEGT. CDR3 sequence (DNA): TGTGCCAGCAGTGACGGCCTAGGGGCCGGGGAGCTGTTTTTT. This sequence encodes CASSDGLGAGELFF.

V gene TRBV27 combines with J gene TRBJ2-3; 7 bases agree with TRBD1. The length of the CDR3 is 15 residues. V gave up 6 bases and J gave up 4 bases; unmatched junction bases: 10. Germline lookup yields CDR1 MNHEY and CDR2 SMNVEV (reference sequence). The CDR3 sequence: CASRLWTGGADTQYF. The CDR3 nucleotides read TGTGCCAGCAGACTTTGGACAGGTGGCGCAGATACGCAGTATTTT.

V gene TRBV7-9 combines with J gene TRBJ2-7; D unresolved. V was cut by 4 bases and J by 5 bases, with 6 bases left in between. Germline V gives CDR1 SEHNR, CDR2 FQNEAQ (reference sequence). This CDR3 comprises 11 residues. The CDR3 protein is CASSSTHEQYF. CDR3 in DNA: TGTGCCAGCAGCTCCACCCACGAGCAGTACTTC.

The chain has TRBV6-5 and TRBJ1-6; D uncertain. Trimming pared 5 bases from V and 13 bases from J, leaving 21 bases between. This CDR3 region has 15 residues. Looked up from germline, CDR1 is MNHEY and CDR2 is SVGAGI. CDR3 sequence: CASSNSLPGRSPLHF. CDR3 nucleotides: TGTGCCAGCAGTAACAGTCTTCCCGGGAGGAGTCCCCTCCACTTT.

The CDR3 nucleotides are TGTGCCAGCAGCGTCACAGATGTGAACACTGAAGCTTTCTTT. Translated: CASSVTDVNTEAFF. The chain combines TRBV9 with TRBJ1-1; no reliable D call. In germline, CDR1 is SGDLS, CDR2 YYNGEE. The V gene lost 2 bases and the J gene lost 0 bases, with 8 bases spanning the gap. CDR3 length: 14 residues.

V is TRBV9 and J is TRBJ2-1; D perhaps matches TRBD1 (5 bases). The V gene lost 0 bases and the J gene lost 7 bases, with 11 bases spanning the gap. The germline CDR1 and CDR2 sequences are SGDLS and YYNGEE. The CDR3 is 14 amino acids. CDR3 in DNA: TGTGCCAGCAGCGTAGACCGGACACAGAATGAGCAGTTCTTC. This translates into CASSVDRTQNEQFF.

The chain employs TRBV10-3 and TRBJ1-1; 7 bases agree with TRBD1. V trimming: 2 bases; J trimming: 3 bases; junction bases outside the gene matches: 6. The CDR3 runs 15 residues. From germline, CDR1 is ENHRY and CDR2 SYGVKD. This chain's CDR3 is CAISEPTGLDTEAFF. CDR3 nucleotide sequence: TGTGCCATCAGTGAGCCGACAGGGCTAGACACTGAAGCTTTCTTT.

This clone has more than one count but fewer than ten. The rearrangement links TRBV10-1 to TRBJ2-2; 7 bases align to TRBD2. Germline trimming cut 8 bases from V and 1 base from J; bases unmatched to any gene: 10. CDR3 size: 16 residues. Germline-derived CDR1 and CDR2 are WNHNN and SYGVQD (reference sequence). The CDR3 nucleotides are TGCGCCAGCTTTCAGGGCGGCGGGGGGAACACCGGGGAGCTGTTTTTT. Translating gives CASFQGGGGNTGELFF.

The chain couples TRBV18 to TRBJ2-2; the D is unclear. Deletions cut 3 bases from V and 10 bases from J, with 12 bases between. The CDR3 sequence is 13 residues long. CDR1 is KGHSH and CDR2 is LQKENI in the germline V gene. The CDR3 sequence is CASSPPDDLELFF. The CDR3 nucleotides read TGTGCCAGCTCACCCCCCGACGACCTGGAGCTGTTTTTT.

The J gene is TRBJ1-1, the V gene TRBV18, with TRBD1 as a possible D gene (6 bases). The CDR3 consists of 14 residues. Trimming left V 1 base short and J 2 bases short, with 8 bases between. The V gene's germline CDR1 is KGHSH and CDR2 LQKENI. CDR3 in DNA: TGTGCCAGCTCACCACGACAGGCCAACACTGAAGCTTTCTTT. It is translated as CASSPRQANTEAFF.